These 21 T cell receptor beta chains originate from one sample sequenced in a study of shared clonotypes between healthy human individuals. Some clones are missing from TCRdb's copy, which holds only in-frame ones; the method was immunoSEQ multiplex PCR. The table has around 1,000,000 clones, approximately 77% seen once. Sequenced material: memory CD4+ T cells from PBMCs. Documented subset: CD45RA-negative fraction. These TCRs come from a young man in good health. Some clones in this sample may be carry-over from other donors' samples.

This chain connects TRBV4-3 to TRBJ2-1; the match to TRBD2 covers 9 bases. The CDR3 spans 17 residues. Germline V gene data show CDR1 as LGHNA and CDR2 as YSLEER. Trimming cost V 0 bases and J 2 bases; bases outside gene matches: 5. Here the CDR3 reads CASSQDRLAGTYNEQFF. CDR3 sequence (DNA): TGCGCCAGCAGCCAAGATCGGCTAGCGGGAACCTACAATGAGCAGTTCTTC.

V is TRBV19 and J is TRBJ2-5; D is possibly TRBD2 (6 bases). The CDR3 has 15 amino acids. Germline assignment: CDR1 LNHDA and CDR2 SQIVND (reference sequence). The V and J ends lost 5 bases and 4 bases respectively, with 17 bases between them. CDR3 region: CASSVRREGGETQYF. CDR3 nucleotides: TGTGCCAGTAGTGTAAGGAGGGAAGGTGGAGAGACCCAGTACTTC.

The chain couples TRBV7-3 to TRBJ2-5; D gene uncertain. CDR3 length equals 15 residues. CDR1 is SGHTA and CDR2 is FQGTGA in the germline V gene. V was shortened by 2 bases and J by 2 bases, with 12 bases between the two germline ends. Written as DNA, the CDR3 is TGTGCCAGCAGCTTATCTAGACACATGCAAGAGACCCAGTACTTC. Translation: CASSLSRHMQETQYF.

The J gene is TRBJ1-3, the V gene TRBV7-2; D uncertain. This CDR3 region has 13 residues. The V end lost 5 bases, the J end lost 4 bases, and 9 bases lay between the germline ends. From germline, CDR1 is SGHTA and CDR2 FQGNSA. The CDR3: CASSREDGNTIYF. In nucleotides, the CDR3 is TGTGCCAGCAGCAGGGAGGACGGAAACACCATATATTTT.

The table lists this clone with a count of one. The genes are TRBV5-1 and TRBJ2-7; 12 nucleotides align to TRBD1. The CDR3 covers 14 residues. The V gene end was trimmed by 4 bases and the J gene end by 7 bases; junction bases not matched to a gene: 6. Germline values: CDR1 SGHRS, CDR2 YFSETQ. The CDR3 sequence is CASSPGTGGDEQYF. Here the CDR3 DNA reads TGCGCCAGCAGCCCCGGGACAGGGGGCGATGAGCAGTACTTC.

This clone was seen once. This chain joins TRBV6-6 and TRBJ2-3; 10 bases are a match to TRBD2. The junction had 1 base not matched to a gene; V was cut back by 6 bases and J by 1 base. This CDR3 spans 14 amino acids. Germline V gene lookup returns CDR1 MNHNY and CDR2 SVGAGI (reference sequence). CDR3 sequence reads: CASRGTSGTDTQYF. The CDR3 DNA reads TGTGCCAGCAGGGGGACTAGCGGCACAGATACGCAGTATTTT.

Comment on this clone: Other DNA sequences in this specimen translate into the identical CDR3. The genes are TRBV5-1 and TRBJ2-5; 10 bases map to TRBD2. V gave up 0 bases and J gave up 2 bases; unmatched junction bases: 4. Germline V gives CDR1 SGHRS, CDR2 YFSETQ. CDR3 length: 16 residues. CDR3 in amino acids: CASSLALAGEQETQYF. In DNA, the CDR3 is TGCGCCAGCAGCTTGGCGCTAGCGGGGGAGCAAGAGACCCAGTACTTC.

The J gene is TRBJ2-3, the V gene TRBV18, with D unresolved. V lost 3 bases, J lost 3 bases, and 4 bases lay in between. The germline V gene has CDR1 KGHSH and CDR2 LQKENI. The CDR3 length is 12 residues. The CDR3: CASSPETDTQYF. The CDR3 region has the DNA TGTGCCAGCTCACCCGAAACAGATACGCAGTATTTT.

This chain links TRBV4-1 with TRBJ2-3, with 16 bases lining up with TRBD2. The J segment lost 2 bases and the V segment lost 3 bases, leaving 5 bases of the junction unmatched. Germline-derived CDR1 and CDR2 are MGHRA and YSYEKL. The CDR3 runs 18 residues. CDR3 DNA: TGCGCCAGCAGCCAGGGGGGACTAGCGGGAGGGAACACAGATACGCAGTATTTT. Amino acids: CASSQGGLAGGNTDTQYF.

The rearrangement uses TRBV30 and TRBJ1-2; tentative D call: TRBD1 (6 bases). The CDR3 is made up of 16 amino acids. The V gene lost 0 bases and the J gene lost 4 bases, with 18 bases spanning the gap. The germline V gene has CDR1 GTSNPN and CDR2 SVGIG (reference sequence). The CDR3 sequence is CAWSVIKWGGGYGYTF. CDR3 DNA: TGTGCCTGGAGTGTGATTAAGTGGGGGGGCGGCTATGGCTACACCTTC.

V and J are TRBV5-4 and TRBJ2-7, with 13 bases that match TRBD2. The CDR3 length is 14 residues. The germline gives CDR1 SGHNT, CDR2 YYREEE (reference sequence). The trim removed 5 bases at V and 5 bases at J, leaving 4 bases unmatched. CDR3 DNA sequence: TGTGCCAGCAGGCGAGGACTAGCGGGAGACGAGCAGTACTTC. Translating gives CASRRGLAGDEQYF.

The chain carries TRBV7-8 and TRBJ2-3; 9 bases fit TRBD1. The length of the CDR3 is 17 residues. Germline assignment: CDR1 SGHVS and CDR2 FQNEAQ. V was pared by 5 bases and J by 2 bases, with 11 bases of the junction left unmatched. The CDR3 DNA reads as TGTGCCAGCAGCCTCACACAGGGGGCATCTTTCACAGATACGCAGTATTTT. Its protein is CASSLTQGASFTDTQYF.

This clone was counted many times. The CDR3, as DNA: TGTGCCACCAGCAGTCCGGGACAGGGGTACGAGCAGTACTTC. Its translation: CATSSPGQGYEQYF. The rearrangement uses TRBV15 and TRBJ2-7; 10 nucleotides line up with TRBD1. The J segment lost 4 bases and the V segment lost 3 bases, leaving 3 bases of the junction unmatched. The CDR3 runs to 14 residues. Germline lookup yields CDR1 LNHNV and CDR2 YYDKDF (reference sequence). The full variable domain, rest sourced from reference TRBV15 and TRBJ2-7, is DAMVIQNPRYQVTQFGKPVTLSCSQTLNHNVMYWYQQKSSQAPKLLFHYYDKDFNNEADTPDNFQSRRPNTSFCFLDIRSPGLGDTAMYLCATSSPGQGYEQYFGPGTRLTVT.

The CDR3 nucleotides are TGTGCCAGCAGCTTAACAGGAGGGGCGGGAGGCGATGATACGCAGTATTTT. This encodes CASSLTGGAGGDDTQYF. The chain uses TRBV7-3 and TRBJ2-3, with 8 nucleotides matching TRBD2. Germline lookup yields CDR1 SGHTA and CDR2 FQGTGA. Trimming removed 0 bases from V and 6 bases from J; junction bases left unmatched: 11. The CDR3 runs to 17 residues.

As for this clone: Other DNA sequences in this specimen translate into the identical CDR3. The CDR3, as DNA: TGTGCCAGCAGCTTCGGGGATGGGGAGACCCAGTACTTC. Its protein is CASSFGDGETQYF. The chain recombines TRBV7-2 with TRBJ2-5; the D gene is possibly TRBD2 (5 bases). The germline gives CDR1 SGHTA, CDR2 FQGNSA. This CDR3 comprises 13 residues. V dropped 3 bases and J dropped 5 bases, with 10 bases sitting between them.

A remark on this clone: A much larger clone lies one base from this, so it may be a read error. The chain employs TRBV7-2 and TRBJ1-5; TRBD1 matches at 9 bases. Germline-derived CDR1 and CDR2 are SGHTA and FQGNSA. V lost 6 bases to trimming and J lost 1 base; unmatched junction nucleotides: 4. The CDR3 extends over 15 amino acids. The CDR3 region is CASRPGTGSNQPQHF. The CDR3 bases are TGTGCCAGCAGGCCCGGGACAGGGAGCAATCAGCCCCAGCATTTT. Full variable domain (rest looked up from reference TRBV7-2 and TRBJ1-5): GAGVSQSPSNKVTEKGKDVELRCDPISGHTALYWYRQSLGQGLEFLIYFQGNSAPDKSGLPSDRFSAERTGGSVSTLTIQRTQQEDSAVYLCASRPGTGSNQPQHFGDGTRLSIL.

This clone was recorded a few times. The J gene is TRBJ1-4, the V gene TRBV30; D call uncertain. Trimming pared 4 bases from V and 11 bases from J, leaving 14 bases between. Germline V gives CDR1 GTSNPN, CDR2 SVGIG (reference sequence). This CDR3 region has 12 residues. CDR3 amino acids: CAWTEQMRKLFF. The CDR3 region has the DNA TGTGCCTGGACAGAACAAATGAGGAAACTGTTTTTT.

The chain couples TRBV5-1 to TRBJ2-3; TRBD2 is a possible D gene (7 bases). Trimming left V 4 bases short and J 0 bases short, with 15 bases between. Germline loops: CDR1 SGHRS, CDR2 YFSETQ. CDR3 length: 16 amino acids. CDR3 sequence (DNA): TGCGCCAGCAGCGCGCGGGGGCGAGACAGCACAGATACGCAGTATTTT. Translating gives CASSARGRDSTDTQYF.

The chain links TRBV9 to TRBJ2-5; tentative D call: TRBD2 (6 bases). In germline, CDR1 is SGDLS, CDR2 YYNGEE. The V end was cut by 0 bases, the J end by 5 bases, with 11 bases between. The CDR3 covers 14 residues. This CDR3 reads CASSVVGEVETQYF. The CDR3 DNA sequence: TGTGCCAGCAGCGTAGTGGGGGAGGTGGAGACCCAGTACTTC.

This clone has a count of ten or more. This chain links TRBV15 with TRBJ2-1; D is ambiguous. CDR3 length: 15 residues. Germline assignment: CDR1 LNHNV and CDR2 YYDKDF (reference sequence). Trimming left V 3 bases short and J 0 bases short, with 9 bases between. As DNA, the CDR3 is TGTGCCACCAGCAGTGGCGGAAGCTCCTACAATGAGCAGTTCTTC. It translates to CATSSGGSSYNEQFF.

The CDR3 protein is CASRSATGNFYEQYF. CDR3 DNA sequence: TGCGCCAGCAGGTCCGCCACAGGGAATTTCTACGAGCAGTACTTC. The chain joins TRBV5-1 to TRBJ2-7, with TRBD1 as a possible D gene (6 bases). The CDR3 length is 15 residues. Germline assignment: CDR1 SGHRS and CDR2 YFSETQ. Trimming removed 5 bases at V and 3 bases at J, with 18 bases between.